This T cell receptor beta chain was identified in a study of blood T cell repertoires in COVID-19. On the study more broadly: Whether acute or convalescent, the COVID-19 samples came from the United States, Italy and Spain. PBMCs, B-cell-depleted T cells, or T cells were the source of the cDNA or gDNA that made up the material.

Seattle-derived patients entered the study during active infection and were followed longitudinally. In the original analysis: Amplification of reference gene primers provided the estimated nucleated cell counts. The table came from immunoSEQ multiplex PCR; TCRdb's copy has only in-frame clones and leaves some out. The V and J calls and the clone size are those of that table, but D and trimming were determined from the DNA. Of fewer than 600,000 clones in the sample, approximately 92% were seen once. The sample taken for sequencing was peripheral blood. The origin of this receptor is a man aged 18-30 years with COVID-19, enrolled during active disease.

CDR3 sequence (DNA): TGCGCCAGCAGCTGGGACAGAGACTACGAGCAGTACTTC. Its protein is CASSWDRDYEQYF. The V gene is TRBV4-1, the J gene TRBJ2-7; TRBD1 matches at 7 bases. CDR1 is MGHRA and CDR2 is YSYEKL in the germline V gene. CDR3 length equals 13 residues. The V and J ends lost 5 bases and 3 bases, in that order; junction bases with no gene match: 4.